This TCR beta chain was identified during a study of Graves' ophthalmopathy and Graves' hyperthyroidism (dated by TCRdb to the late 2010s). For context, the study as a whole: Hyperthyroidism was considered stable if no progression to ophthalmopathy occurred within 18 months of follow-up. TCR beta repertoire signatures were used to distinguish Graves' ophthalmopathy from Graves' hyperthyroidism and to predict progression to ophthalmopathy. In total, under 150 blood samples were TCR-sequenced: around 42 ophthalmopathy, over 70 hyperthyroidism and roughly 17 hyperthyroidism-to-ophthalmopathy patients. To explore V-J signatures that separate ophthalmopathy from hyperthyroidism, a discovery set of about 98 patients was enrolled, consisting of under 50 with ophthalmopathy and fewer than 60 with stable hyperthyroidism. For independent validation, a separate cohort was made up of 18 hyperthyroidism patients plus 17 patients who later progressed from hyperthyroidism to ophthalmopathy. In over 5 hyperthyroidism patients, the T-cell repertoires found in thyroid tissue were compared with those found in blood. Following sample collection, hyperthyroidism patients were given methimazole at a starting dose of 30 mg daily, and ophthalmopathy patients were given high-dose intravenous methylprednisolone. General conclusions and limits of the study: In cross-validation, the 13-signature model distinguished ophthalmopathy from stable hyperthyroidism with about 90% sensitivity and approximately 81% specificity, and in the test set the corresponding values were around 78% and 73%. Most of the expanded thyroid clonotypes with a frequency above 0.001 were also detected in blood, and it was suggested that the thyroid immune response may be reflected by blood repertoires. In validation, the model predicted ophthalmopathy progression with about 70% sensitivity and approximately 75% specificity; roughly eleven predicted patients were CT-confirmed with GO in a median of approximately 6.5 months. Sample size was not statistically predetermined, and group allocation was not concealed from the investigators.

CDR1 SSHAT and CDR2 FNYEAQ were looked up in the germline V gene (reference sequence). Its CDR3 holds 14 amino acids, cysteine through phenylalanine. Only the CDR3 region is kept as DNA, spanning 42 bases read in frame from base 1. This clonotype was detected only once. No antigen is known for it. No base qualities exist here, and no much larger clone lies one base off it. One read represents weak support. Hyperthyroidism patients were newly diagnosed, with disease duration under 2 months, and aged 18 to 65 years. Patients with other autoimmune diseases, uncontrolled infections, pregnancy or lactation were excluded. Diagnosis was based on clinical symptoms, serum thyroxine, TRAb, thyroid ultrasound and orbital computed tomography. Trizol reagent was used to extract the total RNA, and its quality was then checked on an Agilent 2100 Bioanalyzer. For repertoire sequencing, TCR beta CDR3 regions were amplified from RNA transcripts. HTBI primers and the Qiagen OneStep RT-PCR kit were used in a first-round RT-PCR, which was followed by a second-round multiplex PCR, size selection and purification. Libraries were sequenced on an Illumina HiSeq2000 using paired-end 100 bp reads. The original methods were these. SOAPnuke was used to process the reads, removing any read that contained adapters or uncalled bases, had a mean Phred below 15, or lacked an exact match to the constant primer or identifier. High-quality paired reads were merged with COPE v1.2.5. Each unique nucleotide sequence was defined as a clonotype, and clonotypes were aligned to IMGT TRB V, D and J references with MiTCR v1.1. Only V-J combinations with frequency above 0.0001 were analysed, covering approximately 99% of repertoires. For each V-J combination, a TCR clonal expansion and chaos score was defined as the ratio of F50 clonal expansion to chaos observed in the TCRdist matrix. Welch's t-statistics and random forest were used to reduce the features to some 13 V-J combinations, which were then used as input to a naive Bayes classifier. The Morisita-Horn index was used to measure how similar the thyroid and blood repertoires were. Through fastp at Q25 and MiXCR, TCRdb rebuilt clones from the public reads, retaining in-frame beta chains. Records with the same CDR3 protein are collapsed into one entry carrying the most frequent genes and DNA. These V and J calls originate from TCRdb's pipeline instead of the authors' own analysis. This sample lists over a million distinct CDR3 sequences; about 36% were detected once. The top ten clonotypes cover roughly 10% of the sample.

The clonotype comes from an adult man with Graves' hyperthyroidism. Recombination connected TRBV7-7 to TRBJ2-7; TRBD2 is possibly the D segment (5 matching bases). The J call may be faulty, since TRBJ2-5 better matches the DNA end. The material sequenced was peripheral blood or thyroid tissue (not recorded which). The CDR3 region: CASSFPSGEGTQYF. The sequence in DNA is TGTGCCAGCAGCTTTCCATCCGGAGAGGGGACCCAGTACTTC.